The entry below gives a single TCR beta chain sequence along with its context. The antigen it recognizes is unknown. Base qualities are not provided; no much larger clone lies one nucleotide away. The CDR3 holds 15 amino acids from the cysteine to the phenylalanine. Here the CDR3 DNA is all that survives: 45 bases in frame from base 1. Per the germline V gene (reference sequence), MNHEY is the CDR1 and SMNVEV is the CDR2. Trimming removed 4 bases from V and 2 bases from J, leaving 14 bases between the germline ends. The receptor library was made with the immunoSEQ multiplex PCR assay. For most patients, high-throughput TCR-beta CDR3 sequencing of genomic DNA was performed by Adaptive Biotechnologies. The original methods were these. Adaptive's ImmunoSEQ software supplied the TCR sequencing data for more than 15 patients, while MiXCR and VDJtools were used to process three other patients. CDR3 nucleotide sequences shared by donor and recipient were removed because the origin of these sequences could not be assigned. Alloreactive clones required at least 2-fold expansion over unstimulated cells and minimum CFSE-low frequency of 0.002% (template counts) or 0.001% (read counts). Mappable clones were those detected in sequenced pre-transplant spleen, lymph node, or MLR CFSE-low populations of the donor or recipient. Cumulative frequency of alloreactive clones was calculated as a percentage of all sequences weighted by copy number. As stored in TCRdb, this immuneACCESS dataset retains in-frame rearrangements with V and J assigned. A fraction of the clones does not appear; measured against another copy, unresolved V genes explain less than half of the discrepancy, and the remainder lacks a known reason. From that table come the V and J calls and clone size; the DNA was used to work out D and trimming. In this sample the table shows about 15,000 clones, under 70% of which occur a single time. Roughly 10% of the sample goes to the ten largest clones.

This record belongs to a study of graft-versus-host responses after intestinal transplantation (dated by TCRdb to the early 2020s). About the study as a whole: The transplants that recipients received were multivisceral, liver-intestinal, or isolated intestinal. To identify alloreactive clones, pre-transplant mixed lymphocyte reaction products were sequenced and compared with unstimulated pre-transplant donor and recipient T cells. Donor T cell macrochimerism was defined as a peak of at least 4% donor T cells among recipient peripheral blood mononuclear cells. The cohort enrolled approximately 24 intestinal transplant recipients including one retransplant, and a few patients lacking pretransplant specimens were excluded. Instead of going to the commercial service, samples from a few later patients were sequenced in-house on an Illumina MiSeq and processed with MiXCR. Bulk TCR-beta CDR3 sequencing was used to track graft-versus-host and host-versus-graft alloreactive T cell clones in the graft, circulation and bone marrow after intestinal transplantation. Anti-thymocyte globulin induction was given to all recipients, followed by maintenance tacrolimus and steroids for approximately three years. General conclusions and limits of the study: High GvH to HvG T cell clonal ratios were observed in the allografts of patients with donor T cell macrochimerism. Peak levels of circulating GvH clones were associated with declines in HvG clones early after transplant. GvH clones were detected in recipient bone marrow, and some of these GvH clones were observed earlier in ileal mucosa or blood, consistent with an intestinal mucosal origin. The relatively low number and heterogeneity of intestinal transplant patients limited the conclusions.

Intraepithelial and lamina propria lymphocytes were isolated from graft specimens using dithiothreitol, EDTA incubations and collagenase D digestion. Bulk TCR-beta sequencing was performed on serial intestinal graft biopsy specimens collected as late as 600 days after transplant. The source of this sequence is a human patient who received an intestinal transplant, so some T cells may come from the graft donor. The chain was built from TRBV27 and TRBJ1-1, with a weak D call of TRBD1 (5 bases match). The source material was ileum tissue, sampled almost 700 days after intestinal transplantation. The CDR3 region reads CASSSPGGANTEAFF. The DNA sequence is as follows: TGTGCCAGCAGTTCCCCGGGCGGGGCTAACACTGAAGCTTTCTTT.